Listed below are T cell receptor beta chains from one sample, sequenced in a study of PD-1 blockade in classical Hodgkin lymphoma. TCRdb's copy holds only in-frame clones and misses some; the assay was immunoSEQ multiplex PCR. Found here are more than 45,000 clones, 75% to 95% of them singletons; the top ten hold 8.5% to 12%. The material sequenced was peripheral blood mononuclear cells (PBMCs), taken before the second cycle of nivolumab. Receptor source: a human donor with classical Hodgkin lymphoma. Both conserved end residues are trimmed from each CDR3. The order of the fields is D gene, J gene, V gene, CDR3 protein. A D gene is named only where the DNA matches it firmly.

.,TRBJ1-1,TRBV19,ASSIRDTYNTEAF
.,TRBJ1-5,TRBV27,ASSLGTIPHQPQH
.,TRBJ2-2,TRBV27,ASSFKSGELF
TRBD1,TRBJ1-5,TRBV10-1,ASKGQGYQPQH
TRBD2,TRBJ2-1,TRBV30,AWSRTSGRAEF
.,TRBJ1-1,TRBV7-9,ASSSLTEAF
TRBD2,TRBJ2-1,TRBV2,ASSGGIEPGLASPDEQF
TRBD1,TRBJ2-5,TRBV7-8,ASSLGVGDREGETQY
.,TRBJ2-7,TRBV25-1,ASSPRAGPGGIIEQY
.,TRBJ1-2,TRBV27,ASSLFLGEGYGYT
TRBD2,TRBJ2-1,TRBV27,ASKAGGPGNEQF